This T cell receptor (beta chain) originates from a study of T cells in Graves' hyperthyroidism and ophthalmopathy (dated by TCRdb to the late 2010s). Regarding the study in general: Peripheral blood samples were taken at initial diagnosis, before any treatment was given. To identify TCR V-J signatures that set the groups apart, the researchers used a discovery cohort of about a hundred patients, made up of 40 to 45 with Graves' ophthalmopathy and about 59 with stable Graves' hyperthyroidism. Prospective prediction of ophthalmopathy was tested in an independent validation cohort of 18 to 20 hyperthyroidism patients and 15 to 17 patients who later progressed to ophthalmopathy. The roughly 100 discovery patients were randomly divided into training and test sets at a 7:3 ratio. In about 6 Graves' hyperthyroidism patients, the study also compared T-cell repertoires from thyroid tissue with T-cell repertoires from blood. Following sampling, methimazole starting at 30 mg daily was given to hyperthyroidism patients, and high-dose intravenous methylprednisolone was given to ophthalmopathy patients. The paper describes TCR Vbeta CDR3 sequencing of about 140 peripheral blood samples, made up of about 41 ophthalmopathy patients, approximately 76 hyperthyroidism patients and approximately 17 progressor patients. What the study reported, not specific to this receptor: Ophthalmopathy was separated from stable hyperthyroidism by a 13 V-J signature model, with approximately 89% sensitivity and about 81% specificity obtained in cross-validation and 80%/75% obtained in testing. No statistical method was used to fix the sample size in advance, and group allocation was not hidden from the investigators. In validation, the model predicted progression to ophthalmopathy a median of roughly 6.5 months before onset, with over 55% sensitivity and roughly 77% specificity. Most expanded thyroid clonotypes (frequency above 0.001) were also found in blood, which suggests that blood repertoires may mirror thyroid immune responses.

This clonotype occurred a few times. The antigen it recognizes is unknown. Qualities for individual bases were not recorded, and no much larger clone is one base off. A patient counted as having stable Graves' hyperthyroidism if no progression to ophthalmopathy occurred over 18 months of follow-up. The hyperthyroidism patients were between 18 and 65 years old and newly diagnosed, with a disease duration of less than 2 months. Exclusion was applied to patients with uncontrolled infections, other autoimmune diseases, pregnancy or lactation. Diagnoses were established on the basis of clinical symptoms, serum thyroxine and TRAb, thyroid ultrasound, and orbital computed tomography. Ficoll-Paque density gradient centrifugation was used to isolate PBMCs from 9.5 to 10 ml of fresh peripheral blood. Total RNA was extracted using Trizol reagent, and RNA quality was assessed on an Agilent 2100 Bioanalyzer. The TCR beta CDR3 regions were amplified from the RNA transcripts. The TCR CDR3 was subjected to a first round of RT-PCR using the HTBI primer set and the Qiagen OneStep RT-PCR kit. Libraries were constructed in a second round of multiplex PCR, after which size selection and purification were performed. Paired-end sequencing of the libraries was performed with 100 bp reads on an Illumina HiSeq2000. As for how the authors treated the data: Raw data were processed with SOAPnuke, discarding reads with adapters, uncalled bases, mean Phred below 15, or no exact constant-primer or identifier match. High-quality paired reads were merged using COPE v1.2.5, and each unique nucleotide sequence was defined as a clonotype. Clonotypes were aligned to IMGT TRBV, TRBD and TRBJ reference segments using MiTCR v1.1. The analysis was restricted to V-J combinations with a frequency above 0.0001, which together covered 98% to 99.2% of the repertoires. A TCS score was defined as the ratio between F50 (clonal expansion) and ExV (chaos), using BLOSUM62-based TCRdist between CDR3 peptides within each V-J. Welch's t-statistics and random forest reduced 514 V-J features to 13, which were used in a naive Bayes classifier (R e1071). The public sequencing data were trimmed at Q25 with fastp and processed into clonotypes with MiXCR by TCRdb, which kept only in-frame beta chains. Rows merge per CDR3 protein into single entries with the most common DNA and genes. None of the V and J calls come from the authors' own analysis; TCRdb made them. Recorded for this sample are 350,000 or so distinct CDR3 sequences; 18% of them occurred a single time. The ten biggest clones cover less than 65% of the sample.

At the junction V is shortened by 1 base and J by 5 bases; bases outside the gene matches: 9. There are 18 amino acids in the CDR3, from cysteine to phenylalanine inclusive. Solely the CDR3 DNA is kept, with 54 bases framed from the first base. Reading the germline V gene (reference sequence) gives CDR1 SEHNR and CDR2 FQNEAQ. Sequenced input: blood. Recombination joined TRBV7-9 with TRBJ2-5; TRBD2 matches 14 bases in the middle. The sequence derives from a woman aged 50 to 60 with Graves' hyperthyroidism. The CDR3 protein is CASSLVRTSGRPRETQYF. The nucleotide sequence reads as follows: TGTGCCAGCAGCTTAGTTCGGACTAGCGGGAGGCCTCGGGAGACCCAGTACTTC. The full variable domain, completed from the reference TRBV7-9 and TRBJ2-5 proteins outside the CDR3, reads DTGVSQNPRHKITKRGQNVTFRCDPISEHNRLYWYRQTLGQGPEFLTYFQNEAQLEKSRLLSDRFSAERPKGSFSTLEIQRTEQGDSAMYLCASSLVRTSGRPRETQYFGPGTRLLVL.